Sequencing of this T cell receptor beta chain was carried out in a study of blood T cells in healthy people across ages. Study-wide context: Template switching caught about one barcoded beta molecule for each two T cells.

In each sample, at least 7 million PBMCs were isolated. Trimming pared 5 bases from V and 9 bases from J, leaving 14 bases between. The CDR3 sequence is 14 residues long. CDR1 is SEHNR and CDR2 is FQNEAQ in the germline V gene (reference sequence). General study findings and limits: Unknown CMV status may confound age-related changes in expanded clones.

Details on this clonotype: Its target is not known.

Primed by a sample-barcoded 5' primer and a J-beta primer mix, a second PCR proceeded for 7 to 11 cycles. At least 3 million CDR3-containing paired-end reads were obtained per sample. TCRdb processed the 5' RACE reads anew with MiXCR; each CDR3 protein has one entry. The sample has some 1.5 million distinct CDR3 sequences, 28% seen once. The V and J genes are TRBV7-9 and TRBJ1-6; tentatively, D is TRBD1 (5 bases). Sequences were obtained from blood. This TCR came from a woman in her thirties in good health. The CDR3 DNA follows: TGTGCCAGCAGCCGGGGCGGGGACGGTTCACCCCTCCACTTT. Its protein product is CASSRGGDGSPLHF. Based on the CDR3 plus reference TRBV7-9 and TRBJ1-6, the full variable domain is DTGVSQNPRHKITKRGQNVTFRCDPISEHNRLYWYRQTLGQGPEFLTYFQNEAQLEKSRLLSDRFSAERPKGSFSTLEIQRTEQGDSAMYLCASSRGGDGSPLHFGNGTRLTVT.